The sequence of this T cell receptor (beta chain) was determined in a study of preoperative IRX-2 immunotherapy in early breast cancer. Treatment specified: preoperative locoregional IRX-2 cytokine immunotherapy. Patients received preoperative, locoregional IRX-2 cytokine immunotherapy in a phase Ib study. The V gene lost 7 bases and the J gene lost 8 bases, with 20 bases spanning the gap. Per germline, CDR1 GTSNPN and CDR2 SVGIG (reference sequence). There are 13 residues in the CDR3. Clones were read by immunoSEQ multiplex PCR, and TCRdb kept only the in-frame ones, dropping some. This table has about 43,000 clones, about 95% appearing once.

This TCR was sampled from a human donor with breast cancer. Specimen: tumor tissue, collected after IRX-2 immunotherapy. This chain connects TRBV30 to TRBJ1-2; D is perhaps TRBD1 (5 bases). The CDR3 DNA is TGTGCCTACCTTCAGACAGCGGGAGTGGGCTACACCTTC. Translating it yields CAYLQTAGVGYTF.